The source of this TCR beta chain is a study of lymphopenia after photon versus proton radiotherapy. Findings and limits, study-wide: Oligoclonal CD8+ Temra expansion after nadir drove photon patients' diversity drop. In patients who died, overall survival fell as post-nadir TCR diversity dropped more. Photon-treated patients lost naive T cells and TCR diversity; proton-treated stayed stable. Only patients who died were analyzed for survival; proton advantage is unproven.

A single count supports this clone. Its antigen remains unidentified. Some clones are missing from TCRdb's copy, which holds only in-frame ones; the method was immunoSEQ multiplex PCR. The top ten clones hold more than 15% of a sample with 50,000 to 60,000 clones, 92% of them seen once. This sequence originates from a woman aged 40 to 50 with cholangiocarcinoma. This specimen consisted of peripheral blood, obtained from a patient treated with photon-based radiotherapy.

This CDR3 reads CASSLRLQAQETQYF. CDR3 coding DNA: TGTGCCAGCAGTTTAAGACTGCAGGCTCAAGAGACCCAGTACTTC. This chain connects TRBV27 to TRBJ2-5; no definite D call. There are 15 residues in the CDR3. Germline V CDR1 and CDR2: MNHEY, SMNVEV (reference sequence). V gave up 2 bases and J gave up 2 bases, with 12 bases separating them.